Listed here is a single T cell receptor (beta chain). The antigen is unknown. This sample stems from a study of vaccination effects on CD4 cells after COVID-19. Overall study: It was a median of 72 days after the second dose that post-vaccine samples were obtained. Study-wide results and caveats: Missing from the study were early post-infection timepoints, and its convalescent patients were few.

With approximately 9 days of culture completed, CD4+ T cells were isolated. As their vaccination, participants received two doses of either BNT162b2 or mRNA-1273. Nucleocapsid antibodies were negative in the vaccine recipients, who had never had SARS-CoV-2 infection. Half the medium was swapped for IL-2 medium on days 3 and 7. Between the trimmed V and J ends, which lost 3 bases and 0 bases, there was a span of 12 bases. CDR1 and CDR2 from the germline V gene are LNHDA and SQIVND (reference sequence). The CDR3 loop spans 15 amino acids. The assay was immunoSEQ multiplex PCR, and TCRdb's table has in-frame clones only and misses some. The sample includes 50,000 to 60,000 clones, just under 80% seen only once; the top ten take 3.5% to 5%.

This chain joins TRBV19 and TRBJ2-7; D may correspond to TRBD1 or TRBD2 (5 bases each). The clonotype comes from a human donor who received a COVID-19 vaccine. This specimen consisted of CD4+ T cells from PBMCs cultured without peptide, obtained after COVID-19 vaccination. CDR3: CASSIPGRSSYEQYF. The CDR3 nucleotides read TGTGCCAGTAGTATCCCGGGACGGAGCTCCTACGAGCAGTACTTC.